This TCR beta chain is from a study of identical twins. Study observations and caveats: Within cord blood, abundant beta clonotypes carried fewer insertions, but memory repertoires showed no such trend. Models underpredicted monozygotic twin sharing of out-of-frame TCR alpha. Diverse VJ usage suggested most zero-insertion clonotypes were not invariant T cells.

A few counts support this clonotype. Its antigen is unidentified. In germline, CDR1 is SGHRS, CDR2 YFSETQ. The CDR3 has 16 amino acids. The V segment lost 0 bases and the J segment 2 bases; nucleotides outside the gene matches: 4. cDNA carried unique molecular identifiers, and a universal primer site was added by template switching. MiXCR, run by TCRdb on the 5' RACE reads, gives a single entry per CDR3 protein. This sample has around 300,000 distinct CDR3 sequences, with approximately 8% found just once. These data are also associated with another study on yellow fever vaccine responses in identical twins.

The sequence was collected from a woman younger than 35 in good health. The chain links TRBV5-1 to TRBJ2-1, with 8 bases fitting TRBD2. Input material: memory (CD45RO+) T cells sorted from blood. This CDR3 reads CASSLAGGVPYNEQFF. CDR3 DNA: TGCGCCAGCAGCTTGGCGGGGGGGGTACCCTACAATGAGCAGTTCTTC.